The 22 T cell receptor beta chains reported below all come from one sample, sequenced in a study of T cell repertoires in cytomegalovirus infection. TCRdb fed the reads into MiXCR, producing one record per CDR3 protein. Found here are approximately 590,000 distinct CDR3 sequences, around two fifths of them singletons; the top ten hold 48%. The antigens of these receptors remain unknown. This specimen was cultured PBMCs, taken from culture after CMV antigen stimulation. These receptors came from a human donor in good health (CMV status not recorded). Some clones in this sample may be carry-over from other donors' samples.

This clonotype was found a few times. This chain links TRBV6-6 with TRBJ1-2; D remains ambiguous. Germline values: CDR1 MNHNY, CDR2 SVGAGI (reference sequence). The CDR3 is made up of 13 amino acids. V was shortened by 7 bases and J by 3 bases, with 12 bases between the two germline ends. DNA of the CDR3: TGTGCCAGCACTATGAAGGGAGACTATGGCTACACCTTC. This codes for CASTMKGDYGYTF.

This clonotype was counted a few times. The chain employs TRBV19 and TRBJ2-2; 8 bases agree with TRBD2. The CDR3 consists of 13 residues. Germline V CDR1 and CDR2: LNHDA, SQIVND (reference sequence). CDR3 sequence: CASGGGQTGELFF. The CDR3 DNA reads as TGTGCATCCGGGGGGGGCCAAACCGGGGAGCTGTTTTTT.

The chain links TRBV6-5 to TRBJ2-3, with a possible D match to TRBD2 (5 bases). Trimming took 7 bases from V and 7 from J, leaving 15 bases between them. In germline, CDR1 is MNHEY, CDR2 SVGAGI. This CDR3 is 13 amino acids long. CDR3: CASKRAGKYTQYF. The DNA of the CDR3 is TGTGCCAGCAAACGGGCGGGTAAATATACGCAGTATTTT.

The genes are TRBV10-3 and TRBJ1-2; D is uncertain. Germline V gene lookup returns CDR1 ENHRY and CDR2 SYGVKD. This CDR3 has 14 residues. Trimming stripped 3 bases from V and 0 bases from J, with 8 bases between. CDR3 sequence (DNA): TGTGCCATCAGTGATAAGGAGACTAACTATGGCTACACCTTC. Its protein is CAISDKETNYGYTF.

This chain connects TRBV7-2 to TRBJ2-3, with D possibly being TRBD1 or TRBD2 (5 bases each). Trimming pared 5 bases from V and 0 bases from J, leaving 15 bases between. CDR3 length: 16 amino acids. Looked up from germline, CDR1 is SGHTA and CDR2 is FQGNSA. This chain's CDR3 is CASSLRDPGSTDTQYF. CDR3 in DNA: TGTGCCAGCAGCCTCCGGGACCCAGGAAGCACAGATACGCAGTATTTT.

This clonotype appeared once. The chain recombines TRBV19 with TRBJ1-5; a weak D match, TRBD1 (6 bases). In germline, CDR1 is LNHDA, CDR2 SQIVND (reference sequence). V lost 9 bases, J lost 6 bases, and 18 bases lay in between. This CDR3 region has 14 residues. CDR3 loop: CASRPRGLVQPQHF. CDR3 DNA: TGTGCCAGCCGGCCTCGGGGGCTAGTTCAGCCCCAGCATTTT.

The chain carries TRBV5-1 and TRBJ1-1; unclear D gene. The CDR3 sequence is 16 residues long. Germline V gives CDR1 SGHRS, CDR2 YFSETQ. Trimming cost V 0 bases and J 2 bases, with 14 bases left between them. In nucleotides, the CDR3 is TGCGCCAGCAGCTTGGCCCTTGAGACACTTAACACTGAAGCTTTCTTT. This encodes CASSLALETLNTEAFF.

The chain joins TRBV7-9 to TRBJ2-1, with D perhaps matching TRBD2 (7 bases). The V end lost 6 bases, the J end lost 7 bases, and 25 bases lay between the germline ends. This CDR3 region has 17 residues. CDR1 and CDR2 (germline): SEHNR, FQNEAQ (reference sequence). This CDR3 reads CASRQAESEKGGNEQFF. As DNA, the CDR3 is TGTGCCAGCAGACAAGCCGAGTCGGAAAAGGGGGGGAATGAGCAGTTCTTC.

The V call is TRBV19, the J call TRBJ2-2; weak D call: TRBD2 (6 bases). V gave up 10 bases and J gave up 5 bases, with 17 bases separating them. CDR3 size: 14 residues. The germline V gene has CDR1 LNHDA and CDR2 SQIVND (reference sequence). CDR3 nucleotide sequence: TGTGCCACCAGACTCCTCCGGGGGACCGGGGAGCTGTTTTTT. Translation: CATRLLRGTGELFF.

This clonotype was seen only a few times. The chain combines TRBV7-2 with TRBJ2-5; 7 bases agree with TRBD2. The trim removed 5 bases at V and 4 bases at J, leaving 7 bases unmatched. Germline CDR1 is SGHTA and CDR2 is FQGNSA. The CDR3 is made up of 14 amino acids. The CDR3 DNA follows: TGTGCCAGCAGCACTCAGCGGGGTCCAGAGACCCAGTACTTC. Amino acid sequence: CASSTQRGPETQYF.

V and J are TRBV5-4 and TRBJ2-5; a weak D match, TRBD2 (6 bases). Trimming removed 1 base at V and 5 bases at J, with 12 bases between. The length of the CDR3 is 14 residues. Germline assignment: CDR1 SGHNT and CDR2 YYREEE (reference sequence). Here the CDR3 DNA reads TGTGCCAGCAGCTTGTTGTCAGGGAGGGAGACCCAGTACTTC. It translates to CASSLLSGRETQYF. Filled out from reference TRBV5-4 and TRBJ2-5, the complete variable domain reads ETGVTQSPTHLIKTRGQQVTLRCSSQSGHNTVSWYQQALGQGPQFIFQYYREEENGRGNFPPRFSGLQFPNYSSELNVNALELDDSALYLCASSLLSGRETQYFGPGTRLLVL.

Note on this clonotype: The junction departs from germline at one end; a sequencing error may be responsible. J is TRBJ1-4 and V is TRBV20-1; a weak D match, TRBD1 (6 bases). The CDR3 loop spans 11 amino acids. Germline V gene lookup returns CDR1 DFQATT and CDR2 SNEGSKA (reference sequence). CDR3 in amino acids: CSASSPGDITF. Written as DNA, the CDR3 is TGCAGTGCTAGTTCCCCAGGGGACATTACTTTT.

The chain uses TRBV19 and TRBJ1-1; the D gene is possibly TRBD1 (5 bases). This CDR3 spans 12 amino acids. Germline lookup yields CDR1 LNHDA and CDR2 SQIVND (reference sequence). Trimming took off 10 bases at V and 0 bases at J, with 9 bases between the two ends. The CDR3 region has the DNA TGTGCCACCCGGGGGATGAACACTGAAGCTTTCTTT. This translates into CATRGMNTEAFF.

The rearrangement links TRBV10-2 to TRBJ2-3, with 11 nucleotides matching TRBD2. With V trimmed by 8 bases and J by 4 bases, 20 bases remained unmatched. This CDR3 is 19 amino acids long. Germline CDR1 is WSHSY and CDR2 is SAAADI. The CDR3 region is CASSVTISGGANPADTQYF. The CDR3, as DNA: TGCGCCAGCTCGGTCACTATTAGCGGGGGGGCCAATCCTGCAGATACGCAGTATTTT.

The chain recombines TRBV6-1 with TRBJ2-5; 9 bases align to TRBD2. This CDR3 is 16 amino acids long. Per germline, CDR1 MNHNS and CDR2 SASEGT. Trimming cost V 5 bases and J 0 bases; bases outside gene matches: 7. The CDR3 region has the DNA TGTGCCAGCAGTTACGCGGCGGGAGGGCACCAAGAGACCCAGTACTTC. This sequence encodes CASSYAAGGHQETQYF.

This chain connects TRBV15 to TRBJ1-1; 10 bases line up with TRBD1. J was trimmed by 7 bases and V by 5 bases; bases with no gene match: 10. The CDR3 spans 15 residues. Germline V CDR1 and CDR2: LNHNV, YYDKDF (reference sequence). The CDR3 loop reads CATSPTPGTGVEAFF. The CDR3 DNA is TGTGCCACCAGCCCAACTCCCGGGACAGGGGTTGAAGCTTTCTTT.

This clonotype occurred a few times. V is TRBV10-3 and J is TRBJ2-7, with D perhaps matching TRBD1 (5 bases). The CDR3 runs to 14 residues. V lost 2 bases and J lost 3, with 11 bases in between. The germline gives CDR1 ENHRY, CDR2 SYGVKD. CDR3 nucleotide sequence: TGTGCCATCAGTGAGCGAGGCAGGGACTACGAGCAGTACTTC. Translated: CAISERGRDYEQYF.

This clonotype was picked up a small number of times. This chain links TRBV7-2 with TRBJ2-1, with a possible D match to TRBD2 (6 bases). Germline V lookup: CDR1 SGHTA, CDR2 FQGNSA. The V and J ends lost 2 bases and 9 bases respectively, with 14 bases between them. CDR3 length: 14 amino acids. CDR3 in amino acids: CASSLYPSSGEQFF. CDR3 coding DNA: TGTGCCAGCAGCTTATATCCTAGTAGCGGTGAGCAGTTCTTC.

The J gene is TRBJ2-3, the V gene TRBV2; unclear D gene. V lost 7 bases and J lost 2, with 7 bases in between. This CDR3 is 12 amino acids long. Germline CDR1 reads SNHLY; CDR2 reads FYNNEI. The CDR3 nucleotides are TGTGCCAGCACGAATCCCACAGATACGCAGTATTTT. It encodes CASTNPTDTQYF. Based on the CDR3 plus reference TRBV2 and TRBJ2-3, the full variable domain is EPEVTQTPSHQVTQMGQEVILRCVPISNHLYFYWYRQILGQKVEFLVSFYNNEISEKSEIFDDQFSVERPDGSNFTLKIRSTKLEDSAMYFCASTNPTDTQYFGPGTRLTVL.

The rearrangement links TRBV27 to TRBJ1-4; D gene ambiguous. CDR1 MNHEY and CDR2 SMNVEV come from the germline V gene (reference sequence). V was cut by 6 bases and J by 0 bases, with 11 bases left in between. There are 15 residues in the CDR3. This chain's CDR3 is CASRSRAATNEKLFF. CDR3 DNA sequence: TGTGCCAGCAGATCGCGGGCTGCAACTAATGAAAAACTGTTTTTT.

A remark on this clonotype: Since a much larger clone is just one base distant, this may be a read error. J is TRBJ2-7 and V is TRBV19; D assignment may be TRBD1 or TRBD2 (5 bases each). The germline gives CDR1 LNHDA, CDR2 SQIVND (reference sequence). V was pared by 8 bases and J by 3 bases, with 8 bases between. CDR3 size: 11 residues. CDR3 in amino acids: CASGDRYEQYF. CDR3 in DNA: TGTGCCAGTGGGGACCGCTACGAGCAGTACTTC.

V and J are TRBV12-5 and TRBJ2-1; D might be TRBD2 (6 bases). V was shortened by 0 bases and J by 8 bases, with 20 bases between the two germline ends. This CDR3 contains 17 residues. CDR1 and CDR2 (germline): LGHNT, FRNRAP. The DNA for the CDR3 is TGTGCTAGTGGTTTGGTACCTGACGGGAGTCTGGCCCATGAGCAGTTCTTC. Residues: CASGLVPDGSLAHEQFF.